This passage covers 23 T cell receptor beta chains from one sample sequenced in a study of CD8 T cells in ankylosing spondylitis. Study-level findings and limits: A motif of under 10 highly homologous TCR beta variants was seen as apparently characteristic of ankylosing spondylitis blood.

What these receptors recognize is not known. TCRdb re-derived calls from the 5' RACE reads in MiXCR, one entry per CDR3 protein. The profile shows about 440,000 distinct CDR3 sequences, approximately 17% of them singletons. Sequencing was done on a sample of blood, either unsorted or a sorted T cell fraction (not recorded which). All receptors come from a male donor with ankylosing spondylitis.

This clonotype was seen more than once but under ten times. The V call is TRBV25-1, the J call TRBJ2-1; D tentatively fits TRBD1 or TRBD2 (5 bases each). CDR3 length: 13 amino acids. The V end was cut by 3 bases, the J end by 9 bases, with 12 bases between. Germline CDR1 is MGHDK and CDR2 is SYGVNS. The CDR3 DNA reads TGTGCCAGCAGTGACAGGGAGCTAAGTGAGCAGTTCTTC. Its translation is CASSDRELSEQFF.

This clonotype was detected a few times. The chain combines TRBV29-1 with TRBJ1-1; tentatively, D is TRBD1 (5 bases). Deletions cut 5 bases from V and 2 bases from J, with 18 bases between. This CDR3 contains 15 residues. Germline CDR1 reads SQVTM; CDR2 reads ANQGSEA. This CDR3 is CSVQRAGTGNTEAFF. The CDR3 region has the DNA TGCAGCGTTCAACGCGCCGGGACGGGAAACACTGAAGCTTTCTTT.

This clonotype was recorded a few times. V and J are TRBV18 and TRBJ1-2, with a tentative D call TRBD1 (6 bases). Trimming cost V 3 bases and J 4 bases, with 15 bases left between them. Germline V gene lookup returns CDR1 KGHSH and CDR2 LQKENI. The CDR3 runs 15 residues. CDR3 bases: TGTGCCAGCTCACCTGGACAGATTCGCGGCTATGGCTACACCTTC. It yields the protein CASSPGQIRGYGYTF.

This clonotype was detected only a few times. The J gene is TRBJ2-3, the V gene TRBV7-3; no clear D. The CDR3 sequence is 14 residues long. Germline V gene sequence: CDR1 SGHTA, CDR2 FQGTGA. Trimming left V 0 bases short and J 3 bases short, with 7 bases between. CDR3 residues: CASSLTSTTDTQYF. The CDR3 nucleotides read TGTGCCAGCAGCTTAACGTCTACTACAGATACGCAGTATTTT.

This chain links TRBV11-2 with TRBJ2-7; no clear D gene. Trimming pared 0 bases from V and 4 bases from J, leaving 7 bases between. CDR1 and CDR2 from the germline V gene are SGHAT and FQNNGV. This CDR3 region has 13 residues. CDR3 amino acids: CASSLEPEYEQYF. The CDR3 DNA reads as TGTGCCAGCAGCTTAGAGCCGGAATACGAGCAGTACTTC.

This clonotype was counted a few times. The chain carries TRBV12-3 or TRBV12-4 and TRBJ1-1, with D possibly matching TRBD1 (5 bases). Trimming stripped 5 bases from V and 4 bases from J, with 17 bases between. The CDR3 totals 15 residues. CDR3 sequence reads: CASSPMGGFITEAFF. CDR3 nucleotide sequence: TGTGCCAGCAGTCCTATGGGGGGGTTTATCACTGAAGCTTTCTTT.

The chain combines TRBV29-1 with TRBJ1-2; tentatively, D is TRBD1 (5 bases). CDR1 and CDR2 from the germline V gene are SQVTM and ANQGSEA. The CDR3 contains 12 residues. V was cut by 5 bases and J by 8 bases, with 15 bases left in between. The CDR3 protein is CSVSPWGDGYTF. Here the CDR3 DNA reads TGCAGCGTTTCCCCCTGGGGGGACGGCTACACCTTC.

V and J are TRBV20-1 and TRBJ2-1, with 12 positions matching TRBD2. The CDR3 loop spans 15 amino acids. With V trimmed by 1 base and J by 7 bases, 5 bases remained unmatched. Germline loops: CDR1 DFQATT, CDR2 SNEGSKA (reference sequence). In DNA, the CDR3 is TGCAGTGCTAGAGTTGCGACTAGCGGGAGAAATGAGCAGTTCTTC. Amino acid sequence: CSARVATSGRNEQFF.

This clonotype was seen at least ten times. This chain joins TRBV10-3 and TRBJ2-3, with D possibly TRBD1 on 5 matching bases. Germline-derived CDR1 and CDR2 are ENHRY and SYGVKD. There are 14 residues in the CDR3. Trimming took off 3 bases at V and 4 bases at J, with 11 bases between the two ends. CDR3 nucleotide sequence: TGTGCCATCAGTGATGGCAGGGTGGCAGATACGCAGTATTTT. Amino acid sequence: CAISDGRVADTQYF.

This clonotype was observed a few times. The chain is built from TRBV5-6 and TRBJ2-5; 7 nucleotides match TRBD2. CDR1 and CDR2 (germline): SGHDT, YYEEEE. The CDR3 is 15 residues long. Losses at the gene ends were 4 bases for V and 0 bases for J; bases not matched to a gene: 6. The CDR3 here is CASSPLAYDQETQYF. The CDR3 nucleotides read TGTGCCAGCAGCCCACTAGCGTACGACCAAGAGACCCAGTACTTC.

This clonotype was seen a few times. The chain recombines TRBV28 with TRBJ2-1; no clear D. V was trimmed by 6 bases and J by 8 bases, leaving 8 bases between them. CDR1 and CDR2 from the germline V gene are MDHEN and SYDVKM. The CDR3 contains 11 residues. DNA for the CDR3: TGTGCCAGCAGATATAAGGATGAGCAGTTCTTC. This codes for CASRYKDEQFF.

Many counts were recorded for this clonotype. J is TRBJ2-1 and V is TRBV27; 10 bases agree with TRBD1. This CDR3 spans 16 amino acids. Per the germline V gene, CDR1 is MNHEY and CDR2 is SMNVEV (reference sequence). The V and J ends lost 3 bases and 4 bases, in that order; junction bases with no gene match: 6. The CDR3 spells CASSFGGTGEYNEQFF. Here the CDR3 DNA reads TGTGCCAGCAGTTTTGGGGGGACAGGGGAATACAATGAGCAGTTCTTC.

This clonotype was counted a few times. This chain links TRBV20-1 with TRBJ1-1; no reliable D call. V lost 3 bases, J lost 1 base, and 9 bases lay in between. CDR3 length: 13 amino acids. CDR1 is DFQATT and CDR2 is SNEGSKA in the germline V gene (reference sequence). CDR3 residues: CSARFPGNTEAFF. CDR3 in DNA: TGCAGTGCTAGGTTCCCAGGGAACACTGAAGCTTTCTTT.

V gene TRBV20-1 combines with J gene TRBJ2-7, with a possible D match to TRBD1 (5 bases). Per germline, CDR1 DFQATT and CDR2 SNEGSKA (reference sequence). CDR3 size: 12 residues. Trimming shortened V by 4 bases and J by 4 bases, and 11 bases separated the two germline ends. In nucleotides, the CDR3 is TGCAGTGCTAAGAGACAGCAATACGAGCAGTACTTC. It codes for CSAKRQQYEQYF.

The chain is built from TRBV2 and TRBJ1-1; the D is unclear. Germline assignment: CDR1 SNHLY and CDR2 FYNNEI. V was shortened by 3 bases and J by 1 base, with 9 bases between the two germline ends. The CDR3 runs to 14 residues. The CDR3 bases are TGTGCCAGCAGTGACTTTTACCAGAACACTGAAGCTTTCTTT. It encodes CASSDFYQNTEAFF.

V gene TRBV5-1 combines with J gene TRBJ2-7; possibly TRBD2 for D (5 bases). CDR3 size: 12 residues. Trimming took 7 bases from V and 0 from J, leaving 8 bases between them. Germline CDR1 and CDR2: SGHRS and YFSETQ. The chain's CDR3 is CASSGGSYEQYF. The CDR3 DNA reads TGCGCCAGCTCAGGAGGCTCCTACGAGCAGTACTTC.

In regard to this clonotype: Lacking the conserved final phenylalanine or tryptophan, this CDR3 likely reflects a read error. V is TRBV18 and J is TRBJ2-1, with TRBD2 matching over 13 bases. Losses at the gene ends were 3 bases for V and 9 bases for J; bases not matched to a gene: 8. This CDR3 contains 16 residues. Germline values: CDR1 KGHSH, CDR2 LQKENI. This CDR3 reads CASSPRTSGSGSEQFI. The CDR3, as DNA: TGTGCCAGCTCACCCCGGACTAGCGGGAGTGGTAGTGAGCAGTTCATC.

The chain links TRBV10-3 to TRBJ1-3; D gene ambiguous. This CDR3 has 13 amino acids. Trimming removed 5 bases from V and 2 bases from J, with 7 bases in between. Germline V gives CDR1 ENHRY, CDR2 SYGVKD. For the CDR3, the DNA is TGTGCCATCAGTAACCTACCTGGAAACACCATATATTTT. Translation: CAISNLPGNTIYF.

This clonotype was seen ten or more times. The chain links TRBV29-1 to TRBJ1-1; D may be TRBD1 (5 bases). CDR1 SQVTM and CDR2 ANQGSEA come from the germline V gene. V shed 6 bases and J shed 0 bases, with 11 bases lying between them. This CDR3 is 13 amino acids long. The CDR3 coding sequence is TGCAGCGTCTCCGACAGAATGAACACTGAAGCTTTCTTT. This translates into CSVSDRMNTEAFF.

In this sample, this clonotype turned up a few times. The chain combines TRBV28 with TRBJ2-7; possible D gene TRBD1, 6 bases. Trimming left V 2 bases short and J 0 bases short, with 20 bases between. Germline CDR1 MDHEN, CDR2 SYDVKM. This CDR3 spans 18 amino acids. The CDR3 region has the DNA TGTGCCAGCAGTTTAAGGTATCGACAGGACCGCGCCTCCTACGAGCAGTACTTC. Its protein product is CASSLRYRQDRASYEQYF.

The chain uses TRBV10-1 and TRBJ2-2; D is ambiguous. In germline, CDR1 is WNHNN, CDR2 SYGVQD (reference sequence). CDR3 length equals 11 residues. Trimming took 5 bases from V and 6 from J, leaving 4 bases between them. The CDR3 here is CASSNAGELFF. CDR3 nucleotides: TGCGCCAGCAGTAACGCCGGGGAGCTGTTTTTT.

The table lists this clonotype with a few counts. The rearrangement uses TRBV20-1 and TRBJ1-3; D uncertain. V lost 3 bases, J lost 0 bases, and 9 bases lay in between. CDR3 length equals 14 residues. CDR1 DFQATT and CDR2 SNEGSKA come from the germline V gene (reference sequence). The CDR3 DNA reads as TGCAGTGCTAGGGGCCCAAGCTCTGGAAACACCATATATTTT. Protein sequence: CSARGPSSGNTIYF.

This clonotype was recorded at least ten times. V is TRBV5-1 and J is TRBJ2-2; 9 bases align to TRBD1. J was trimmed by 5 bases and V by 3 bases; bases with no gene match: 5. The CDR3 runs 15 residues. Looked up from germline, CDR1 is SGHRS and CDR2 is YFSETQ. The CDR3 spells CASSSRTGVTGELFF. The CDR3 DNA is TGCGCCAGCAGCTCCCGGACAGGGGTAACCGGGGAGCTGTTTTTT.